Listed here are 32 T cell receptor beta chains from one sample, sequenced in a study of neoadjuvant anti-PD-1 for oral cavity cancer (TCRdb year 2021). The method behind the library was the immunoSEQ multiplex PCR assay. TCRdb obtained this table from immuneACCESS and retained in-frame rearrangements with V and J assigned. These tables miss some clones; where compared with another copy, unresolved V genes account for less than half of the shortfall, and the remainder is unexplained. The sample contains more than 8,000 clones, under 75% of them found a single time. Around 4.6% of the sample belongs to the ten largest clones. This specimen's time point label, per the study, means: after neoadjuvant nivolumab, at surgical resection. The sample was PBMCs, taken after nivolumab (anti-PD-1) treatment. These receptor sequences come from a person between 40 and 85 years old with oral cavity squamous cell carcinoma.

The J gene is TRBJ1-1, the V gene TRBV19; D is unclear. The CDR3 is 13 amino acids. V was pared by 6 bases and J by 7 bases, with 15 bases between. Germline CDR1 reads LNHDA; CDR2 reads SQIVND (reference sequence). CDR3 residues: CASSPDGEVEAFF. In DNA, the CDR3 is TGTGCCAGTAGCCCGGACGGGGAAGTTGAAGCTTTCTTT.

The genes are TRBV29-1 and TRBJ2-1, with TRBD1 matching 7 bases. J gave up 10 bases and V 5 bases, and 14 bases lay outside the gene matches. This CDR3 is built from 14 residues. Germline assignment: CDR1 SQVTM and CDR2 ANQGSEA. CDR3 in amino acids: CSVPGQRSIWEQFF. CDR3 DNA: TGCAGCGTTCCGGGACAGCGATCCATATGGGAGCAGTTCTTC.

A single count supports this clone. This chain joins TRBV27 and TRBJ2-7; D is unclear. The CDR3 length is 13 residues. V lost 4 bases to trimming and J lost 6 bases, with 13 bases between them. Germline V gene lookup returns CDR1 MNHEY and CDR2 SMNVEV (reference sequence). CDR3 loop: CASSSTWPPEQYF. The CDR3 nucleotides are TGTGCCAGCAGTTCCACATGGCCCCCCGAGCAGTACTTC.

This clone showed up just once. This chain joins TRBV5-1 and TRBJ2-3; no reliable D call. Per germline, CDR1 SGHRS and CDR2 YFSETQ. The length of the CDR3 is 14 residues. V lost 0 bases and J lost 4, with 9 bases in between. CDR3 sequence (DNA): TGCGCCAGCAGCTTGGCAGTAGCTCCAGATACGCAGTATTTT. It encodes CASSLAVAPDTQYF.

Written as DNA, the CDR3 is TGTGCCAGCAGCGTAGGGGACAGCTCCTATAATTCACCCCTCCACTTT. Translated, it gives CASSVGDSSYNSPLHF. This chain joins TRBV9 and TRBJ1-6; 7 bases fit TRBD1. From germline, CDR1 is SGDLS and CDR2 YYNGEE. J was trimmed by 0 bases and V by 0 bases; bases with no gene match: 0. The CDR3 totals 16 residues.

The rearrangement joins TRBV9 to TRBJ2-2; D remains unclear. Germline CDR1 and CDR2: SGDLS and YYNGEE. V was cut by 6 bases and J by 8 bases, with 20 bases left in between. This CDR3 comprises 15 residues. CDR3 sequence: CASNQKDTAWGELFF. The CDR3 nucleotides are TGTGCCAGCAACCAAAAAGACACCGCTTGGGGGGAGCTGTTTTTT.

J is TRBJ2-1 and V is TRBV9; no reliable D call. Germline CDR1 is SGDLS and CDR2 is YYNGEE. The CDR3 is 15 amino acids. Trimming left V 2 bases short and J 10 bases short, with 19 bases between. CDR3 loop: CASSVSLTTVEEQFF. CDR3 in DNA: TGTGCCAGCAGCGTCTCCCTAACCACGGTGGAAGAGCAGTTCTTC.

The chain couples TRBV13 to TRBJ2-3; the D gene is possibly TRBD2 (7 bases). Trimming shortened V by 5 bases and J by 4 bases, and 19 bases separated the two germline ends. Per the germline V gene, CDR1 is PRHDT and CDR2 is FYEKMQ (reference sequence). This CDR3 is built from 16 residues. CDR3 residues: CASSPRVGGVADTQYF. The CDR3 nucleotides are TGTGCCAGCAGCCCAAGGGTAGGGGGGGTTGCAGATACGCAGTATTTT.

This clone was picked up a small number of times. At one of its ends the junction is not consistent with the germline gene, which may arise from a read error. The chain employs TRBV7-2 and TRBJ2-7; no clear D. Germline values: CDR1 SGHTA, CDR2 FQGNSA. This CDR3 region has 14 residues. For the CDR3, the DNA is TGTGCCAGCACCTTAGGGAACCTGGGCTACGAGCAGTACTTC. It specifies CASTLGNLGYEQYF.

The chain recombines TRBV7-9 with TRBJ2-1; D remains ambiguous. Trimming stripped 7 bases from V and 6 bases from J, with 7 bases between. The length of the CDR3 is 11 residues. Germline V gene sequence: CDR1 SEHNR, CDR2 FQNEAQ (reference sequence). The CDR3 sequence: CASTFTNEQFF. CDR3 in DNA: TGTGCCAGCACCTTCACCAATGAGCAGTTCTTC.

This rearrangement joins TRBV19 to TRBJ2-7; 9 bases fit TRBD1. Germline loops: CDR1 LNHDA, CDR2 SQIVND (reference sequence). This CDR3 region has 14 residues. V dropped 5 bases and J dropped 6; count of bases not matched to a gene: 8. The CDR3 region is CASSRRDREAEQYF. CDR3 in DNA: TGTGCCAGTAGTCGCCGGGACAGGGAGGCCGAGCAGTACTTC.

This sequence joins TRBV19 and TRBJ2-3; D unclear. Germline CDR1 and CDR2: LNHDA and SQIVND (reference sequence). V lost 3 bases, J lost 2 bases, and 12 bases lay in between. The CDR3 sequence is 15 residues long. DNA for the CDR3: TGTGCCAGTAGTATCCCGACTGGAAACACAGATACGCAGTATTTT. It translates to CASSIPTGNTDTQYF.

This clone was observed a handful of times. The CDR3 bases are TGCGCCAGCAGCCAAGATCCCGCTAGTAGCTACGAGCAGTACTTC. This sequence encodes CASSQDPASSYEQYF. The genes are TRBV4-1 and TRBJ2-7; D remains unclear. Per germline, CDR1 MGHRA and CDR2 YSYEKL. CDR3 length: 15 amino acids. Trimming stripped 0 bases from V and 3 bases from J, with 12 bases between.

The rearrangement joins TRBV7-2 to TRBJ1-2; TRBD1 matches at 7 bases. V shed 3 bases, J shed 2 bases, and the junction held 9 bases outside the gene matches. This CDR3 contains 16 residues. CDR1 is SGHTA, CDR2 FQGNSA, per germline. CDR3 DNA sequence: TGTGCCAGCAGCTTTCGACAGGGCTTTCGAAACTATGGCTACACCTTC. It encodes CASSFRQGFRNYGYTF.

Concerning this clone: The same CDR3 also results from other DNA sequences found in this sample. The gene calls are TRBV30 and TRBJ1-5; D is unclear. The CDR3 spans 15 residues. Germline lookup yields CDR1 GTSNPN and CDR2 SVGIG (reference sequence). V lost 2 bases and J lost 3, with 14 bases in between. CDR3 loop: CAWSFPGQFNQPQHF. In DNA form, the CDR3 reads TGTGCCTGGAGTTTTCCCGGGCAGTTCAATCAGCCCCAGCATTTT.

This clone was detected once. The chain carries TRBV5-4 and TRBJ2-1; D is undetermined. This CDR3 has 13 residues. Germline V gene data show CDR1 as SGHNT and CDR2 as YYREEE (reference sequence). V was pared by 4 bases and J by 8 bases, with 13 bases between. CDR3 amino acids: CASSPPESDEQFF. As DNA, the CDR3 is TGTGCCAGCAGCCCTCCTGAGTCTGATGAGCAGTTCTTC.

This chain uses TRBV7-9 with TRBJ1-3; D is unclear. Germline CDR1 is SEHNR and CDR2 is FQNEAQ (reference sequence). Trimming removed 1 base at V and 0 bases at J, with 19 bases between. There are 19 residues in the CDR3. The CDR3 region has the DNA TGTGCCAGCAGCTTAGAGTTGGGATGGCAGGCCAACTCTGGAAACACCATATATTTT. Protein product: CASSLELGWQANSGNTIYF.

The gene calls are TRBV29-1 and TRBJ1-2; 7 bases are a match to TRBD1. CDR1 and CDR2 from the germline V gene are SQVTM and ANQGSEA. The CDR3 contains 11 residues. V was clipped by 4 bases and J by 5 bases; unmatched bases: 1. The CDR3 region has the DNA TGCAGCGTTGCACAGGGGTATGGCTACACCTTC. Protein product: CSVAQGYGYTF.

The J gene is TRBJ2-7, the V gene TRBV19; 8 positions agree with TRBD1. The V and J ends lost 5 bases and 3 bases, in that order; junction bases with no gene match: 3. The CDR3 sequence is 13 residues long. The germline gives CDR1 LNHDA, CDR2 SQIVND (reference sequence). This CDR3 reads CASSGTGGYEQYF. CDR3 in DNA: TGTGCCAGTAGTGGGACAGGCGGCTACGAGCAGTACTTC.

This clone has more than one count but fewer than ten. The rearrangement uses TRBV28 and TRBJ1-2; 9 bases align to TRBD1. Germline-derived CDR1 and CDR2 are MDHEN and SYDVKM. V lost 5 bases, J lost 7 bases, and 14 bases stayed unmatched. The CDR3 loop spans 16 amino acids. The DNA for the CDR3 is TGTGCCAGCAGTCGCGCGGCTTACAGGGGGCATGGTGGCTACACCTTC. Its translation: CASSRAAYRGHGGYTF.

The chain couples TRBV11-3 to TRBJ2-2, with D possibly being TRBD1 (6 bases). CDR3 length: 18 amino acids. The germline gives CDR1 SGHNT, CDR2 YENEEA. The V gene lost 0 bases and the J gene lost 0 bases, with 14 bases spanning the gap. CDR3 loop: CASSLDTPGVSNTGELFF. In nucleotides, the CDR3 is TGTGCCAGCAGCTTAGATACCCCAGGGGTTTCGAACACCGGGGAGCTGTTTTTT.

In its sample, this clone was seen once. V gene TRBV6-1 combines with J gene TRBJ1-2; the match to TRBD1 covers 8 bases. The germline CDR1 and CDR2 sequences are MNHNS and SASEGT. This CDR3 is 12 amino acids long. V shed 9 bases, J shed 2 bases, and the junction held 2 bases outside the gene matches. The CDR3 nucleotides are TGTGCCAGTTGGACAGGGAACTATGGCTACACCTTC. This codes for CASWTGNYGYTF.

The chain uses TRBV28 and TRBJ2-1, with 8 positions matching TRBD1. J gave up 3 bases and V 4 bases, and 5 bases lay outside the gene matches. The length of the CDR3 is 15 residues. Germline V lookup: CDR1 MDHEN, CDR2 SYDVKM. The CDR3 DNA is TGTGCCAGCAGTTCCATCGGACAGGGCTACAATGAGCAGTTCTTC. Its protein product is CASSSIGQGYNEQFF.

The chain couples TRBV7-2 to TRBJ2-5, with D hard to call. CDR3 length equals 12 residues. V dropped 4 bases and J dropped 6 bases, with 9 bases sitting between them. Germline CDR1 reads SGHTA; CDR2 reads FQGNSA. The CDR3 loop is CASSSQRKTQYF. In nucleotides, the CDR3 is TGTGCCAGCAGCTCCCAAAGAAAGACCCAGTACTTC.

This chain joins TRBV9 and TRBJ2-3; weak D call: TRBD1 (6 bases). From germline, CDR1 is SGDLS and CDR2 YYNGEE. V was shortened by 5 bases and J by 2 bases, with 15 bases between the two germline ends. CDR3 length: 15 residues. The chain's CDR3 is CASRAKDRATDTQYF. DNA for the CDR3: TGTGCCAGCAGGGCCAAGGACAGAGCCACAGATACGCAGTATTTT.

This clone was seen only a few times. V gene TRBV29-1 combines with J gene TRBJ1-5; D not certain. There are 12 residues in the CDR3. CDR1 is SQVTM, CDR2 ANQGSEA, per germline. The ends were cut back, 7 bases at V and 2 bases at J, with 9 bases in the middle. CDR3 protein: CSARVGNQPQHF. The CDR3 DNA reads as TGCAGCGCTAGGGTGGGCAATCAGCCCCAGCATTTT.

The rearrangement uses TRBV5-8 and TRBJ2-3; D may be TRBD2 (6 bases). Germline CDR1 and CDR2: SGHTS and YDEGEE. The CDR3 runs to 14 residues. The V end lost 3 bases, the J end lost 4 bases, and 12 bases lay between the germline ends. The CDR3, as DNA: TGTGCCAGCAGCTGGACGCGGGGAGCAGATACGCAGTATTTT. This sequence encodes CASSWTRGADTQYF.

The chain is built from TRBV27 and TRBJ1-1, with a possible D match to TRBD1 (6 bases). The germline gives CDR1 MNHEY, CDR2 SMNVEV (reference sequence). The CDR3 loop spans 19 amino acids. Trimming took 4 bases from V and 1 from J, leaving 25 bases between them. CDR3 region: CASSSPLRGGLRKNTEAFF. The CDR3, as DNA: TGTGCCAGCAGTTCGCCCCTGAGGGGGGGGCTTCGAAAGAACACTGAAGCTTTCTTT.

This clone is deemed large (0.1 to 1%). The CDR3 bases are TGTGCCAGCAGCTCGAAAGTTAGGTACATGAACACTGAAGCTTTCTTT. Translating gives CASSSKVRYMNTEAFF. The chain recombines TRBV7-6 with TRBJ1-1; D not certain. CDR3 size: 16 residues. Trimming removed 4 bases from V and 0 bases from J, with 15 bases in between. In germline, CDR1 is SGHVS, CDR2 FNYEAQ.

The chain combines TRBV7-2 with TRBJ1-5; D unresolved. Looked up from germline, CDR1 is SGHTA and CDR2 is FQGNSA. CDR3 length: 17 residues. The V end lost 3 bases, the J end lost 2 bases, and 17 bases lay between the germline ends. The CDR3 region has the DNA TGTGCCAGCAGCTTGAGGCCGGCGCAGGTCGGCAATCAGCCCCAGCATTTT. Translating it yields CASSLRPAQVGNQPQHF.

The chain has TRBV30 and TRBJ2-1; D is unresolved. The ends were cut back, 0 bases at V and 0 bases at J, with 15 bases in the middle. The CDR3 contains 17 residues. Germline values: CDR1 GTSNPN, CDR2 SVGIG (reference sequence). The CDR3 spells CAWSVAIASSSYNEQFF. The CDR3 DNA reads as TGTGCCTGGAGTGTAGCTATTGCCAGTAGCTCCTACAATGAGCAGTTCTTC.

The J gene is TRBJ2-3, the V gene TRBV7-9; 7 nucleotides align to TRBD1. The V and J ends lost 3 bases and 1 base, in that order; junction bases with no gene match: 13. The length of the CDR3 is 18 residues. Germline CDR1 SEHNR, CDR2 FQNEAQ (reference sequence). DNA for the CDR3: TGTGCCAGCAGCTTGAGAGGACTGACAGGGAAGGGCACAGATACGCAGTATTTT. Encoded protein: CASSLRGLTGKGTDTQYF.